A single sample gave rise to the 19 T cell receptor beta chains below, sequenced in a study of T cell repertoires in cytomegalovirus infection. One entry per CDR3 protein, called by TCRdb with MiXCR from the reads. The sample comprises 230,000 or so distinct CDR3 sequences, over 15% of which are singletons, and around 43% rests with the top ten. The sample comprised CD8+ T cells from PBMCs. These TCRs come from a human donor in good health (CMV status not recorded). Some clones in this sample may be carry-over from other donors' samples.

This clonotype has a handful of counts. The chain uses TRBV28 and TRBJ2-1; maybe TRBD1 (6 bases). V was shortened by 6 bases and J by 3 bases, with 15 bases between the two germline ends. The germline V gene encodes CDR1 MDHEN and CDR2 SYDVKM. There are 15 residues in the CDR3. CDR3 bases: TGTGCCAGCAGGGGGGAAGCGACAGGCTACAATGAGCAGTTCTTC. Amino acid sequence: CASRGEATGYNEQFF.

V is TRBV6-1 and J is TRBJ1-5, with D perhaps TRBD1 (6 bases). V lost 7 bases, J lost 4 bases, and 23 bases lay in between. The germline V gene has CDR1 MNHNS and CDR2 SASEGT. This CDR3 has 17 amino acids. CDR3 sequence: CASNRQQDSAANQPQHF. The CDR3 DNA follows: TGTGCCAGCAATCGTCAACAGGACAGTGCCGCAAATCAGCCCCAGCATTTT.

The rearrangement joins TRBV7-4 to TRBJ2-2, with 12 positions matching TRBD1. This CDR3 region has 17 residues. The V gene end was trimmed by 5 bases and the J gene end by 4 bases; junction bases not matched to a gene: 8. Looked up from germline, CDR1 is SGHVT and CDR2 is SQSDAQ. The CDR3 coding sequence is TGTGCCAGCAGCCCCAGGGACAGGGGGCCGACCACCGGGGAGCTGTTTTTT. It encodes CASSPRDRGPTTGELFF.

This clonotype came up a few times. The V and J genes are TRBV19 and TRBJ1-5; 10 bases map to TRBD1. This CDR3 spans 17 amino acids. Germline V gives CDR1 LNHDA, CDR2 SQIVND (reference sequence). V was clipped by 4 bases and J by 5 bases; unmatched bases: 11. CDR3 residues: CASSTWTGGWFDQPQHF. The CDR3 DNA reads TGTGCCAGTAGTACCTGGACAGGGGGATGGTTCGATCAGCCCCAGCATTTT.

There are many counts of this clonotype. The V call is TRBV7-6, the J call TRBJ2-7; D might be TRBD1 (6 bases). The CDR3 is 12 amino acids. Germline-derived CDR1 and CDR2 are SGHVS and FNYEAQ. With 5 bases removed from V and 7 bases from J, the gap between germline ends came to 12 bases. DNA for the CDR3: TGTGCCAGCAGCCATACAGGGTCGGAGCAGTACTTC. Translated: CASSHTGSEQYF. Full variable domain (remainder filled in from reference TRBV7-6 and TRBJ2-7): GAGVSQSPRYKVTKRGQDVALRCDPISGHVSLYWYRQALGQGPEFLTYFNYEAQQDKSGLPNDRFSAERPEGSISTLTIQRTEQRDSAMYRCASSHTGSEQYFGPGTRLTVT.

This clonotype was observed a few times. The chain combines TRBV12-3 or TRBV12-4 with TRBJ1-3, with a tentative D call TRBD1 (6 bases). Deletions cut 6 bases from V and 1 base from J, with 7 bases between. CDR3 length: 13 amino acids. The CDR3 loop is CASRGGSGNTIYF. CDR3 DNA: TGTGCCAGCAGAGGGGGGTCTGGAAACACCATATATTTT.

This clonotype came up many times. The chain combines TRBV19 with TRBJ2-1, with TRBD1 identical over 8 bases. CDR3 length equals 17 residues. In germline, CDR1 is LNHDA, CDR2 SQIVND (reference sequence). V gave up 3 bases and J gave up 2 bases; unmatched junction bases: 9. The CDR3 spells CASSINAGGPAYNEQFF. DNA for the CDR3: TGTGCCAGTAGTATTAATGCAGGGGGCCCAGCCTACAATGAGCAGTTCTTC.

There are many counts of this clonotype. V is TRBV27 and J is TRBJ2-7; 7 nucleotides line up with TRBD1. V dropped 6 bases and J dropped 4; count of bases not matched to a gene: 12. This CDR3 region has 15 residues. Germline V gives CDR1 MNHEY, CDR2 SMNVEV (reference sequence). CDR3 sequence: CASRYRDSSLYEQYF. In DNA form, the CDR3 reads TGTGCCAGCAGATACCGGGACAGCTCCCTTTACGAGCAGTACTTC.

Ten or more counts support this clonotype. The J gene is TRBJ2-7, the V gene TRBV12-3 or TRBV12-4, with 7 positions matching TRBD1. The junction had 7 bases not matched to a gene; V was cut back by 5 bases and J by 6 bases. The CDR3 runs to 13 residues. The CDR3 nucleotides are TGTGCCAGCAGTATGACAGGGAGCTCCGAGCAGTACTTC. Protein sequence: CASSMTGSSEQYF.

CDR3 sequence (DNA): TGCAGTGCTAGGATGGGGATGGCGCCTGAAGCTTTCTTT. Translating it yields CSARMGMAPEAFF. This chain joins TRBV20-1 and TRBJ1-1; D unclear. V was pared by 3 bases and J by 6 bases, with 14 bases between. Germline V gives CDR1 DFQATT, CDR2 SNEGSKA (reference sequence). This CDR3 region has 13 residues.

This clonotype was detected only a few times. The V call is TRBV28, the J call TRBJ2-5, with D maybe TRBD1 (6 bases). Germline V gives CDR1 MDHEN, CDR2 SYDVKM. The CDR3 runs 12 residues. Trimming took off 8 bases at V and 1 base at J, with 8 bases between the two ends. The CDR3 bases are TGTGCCAGCGAAGGGGGCCAAGAGACCCAGTACTTC. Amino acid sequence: CASEGGQETQYF.

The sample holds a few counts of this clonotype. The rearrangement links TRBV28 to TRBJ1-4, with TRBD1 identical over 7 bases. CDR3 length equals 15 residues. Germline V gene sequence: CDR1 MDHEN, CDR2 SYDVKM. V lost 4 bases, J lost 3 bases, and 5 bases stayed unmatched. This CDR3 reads CASSSTGEANEKLFF. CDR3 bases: TGTGCCAGCAGTTCAACAGGGGAGGCTAATGAAAAACTGTTTTTT.

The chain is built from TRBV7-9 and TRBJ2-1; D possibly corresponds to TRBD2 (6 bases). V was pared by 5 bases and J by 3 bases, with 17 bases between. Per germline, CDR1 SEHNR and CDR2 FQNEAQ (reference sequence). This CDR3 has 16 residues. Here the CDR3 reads CASSDTTGLHYNEQFF. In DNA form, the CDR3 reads TGTGCCAGCAGCGATACAACGGGACTCCACTACAATGAGCAGTTCTTC.

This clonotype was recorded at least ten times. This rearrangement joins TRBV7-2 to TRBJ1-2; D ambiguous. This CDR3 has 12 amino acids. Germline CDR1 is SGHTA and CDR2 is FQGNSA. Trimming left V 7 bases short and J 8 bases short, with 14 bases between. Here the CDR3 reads CASIPSSGGYTF. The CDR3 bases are TGTGCCAGCATCCCTAGCTCCGGCGGCTACACCTTC.

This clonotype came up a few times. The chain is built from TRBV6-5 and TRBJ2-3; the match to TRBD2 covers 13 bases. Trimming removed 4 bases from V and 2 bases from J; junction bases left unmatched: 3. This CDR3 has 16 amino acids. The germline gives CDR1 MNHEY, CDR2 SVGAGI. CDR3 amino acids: CASSWGLAGITDTQYF. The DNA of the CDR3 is TGTGCCAGCAGTTGGGGACTAGCGGGGATCACAGATACGCAGTATTTT.

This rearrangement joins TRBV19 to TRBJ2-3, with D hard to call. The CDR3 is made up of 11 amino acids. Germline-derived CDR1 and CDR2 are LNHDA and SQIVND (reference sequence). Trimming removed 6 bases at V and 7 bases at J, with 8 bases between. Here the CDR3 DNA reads TGTGCCAGTAGACACAGCCATACGCAGTATTTT. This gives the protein CASRHSHTQYF.

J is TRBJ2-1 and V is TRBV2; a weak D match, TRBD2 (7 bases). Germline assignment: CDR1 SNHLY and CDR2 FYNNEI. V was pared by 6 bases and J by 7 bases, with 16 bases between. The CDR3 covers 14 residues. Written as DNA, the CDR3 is TGTGCCAGCAGCAAAGGGGGAGGGCTAAATGAGCAGTTCTTC. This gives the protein CASSKGGGLNEQFF.

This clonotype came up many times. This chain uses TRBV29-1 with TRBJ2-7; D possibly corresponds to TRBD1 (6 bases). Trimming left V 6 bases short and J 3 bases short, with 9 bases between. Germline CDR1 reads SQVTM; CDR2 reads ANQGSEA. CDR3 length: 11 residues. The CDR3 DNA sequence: TGCAGCGTGGAGACAGGCTACGAGCAGTACTTC. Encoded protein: CSVETGYEQYF.

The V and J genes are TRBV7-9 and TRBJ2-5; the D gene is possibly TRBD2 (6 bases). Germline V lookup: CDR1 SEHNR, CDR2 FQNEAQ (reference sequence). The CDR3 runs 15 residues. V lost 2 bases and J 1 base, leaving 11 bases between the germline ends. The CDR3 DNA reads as TGTGCCAGCAGCTTATACGCGGGGAGCCAAGAGACCCAGTACTTC. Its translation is CASSLYAGSQETQYF.